This is a list of T cell receptor beta chains from one sample in a study of T cell responses to AZD1222 COVID-19 vaccine. TCRdb's copy holds only in-frame clones and misses some; the assay was immunoSEQ multiplex PCR. Here the sample spans around 130,000 clones, 93% being singletons. Specimen: peripheral blood, collected on day 0 of AZD1222 vaccination. These receptors originate from an adult in good health. Both conserved end residues are part of each CDR3. The order of the fields is V gene, J gene, clone size, D gene, CDR3 DNA, CDR3 protein. A D gene is named only where the DNA matches it firmly. Only some rows state a clone size, as once, few, many or a class for expanded clones.

V gene: TRBV18
J gene: TRBJ1-4
clone size: -
D gene: -
CDR3 DNA: TGTGCCAGCTCACCCGATGGGGGCCGTAGGGAAAAACTGTTTTTT
CDR3 protein: CASSPDGGRREKLFF

V gene: TRBV20-1
J gene: TRBJ2-7
clone size: once
D gene: -
CDR3 DNA: TGCAGTGCGCCAAAACGCTACGAGCAGTACTTC
CDR3 protein: CSAPKRYEQYF

V gene: TRBV6-5
J gene: TRBJ2-5
clone size: once
D gene: -
CDR3 DNA: TGTGCCAGCAGTTACTCTGAGACGGGGGCCCAGTACTTC
CDR3 protein: CASSYSETGAQYF

V gene: TRBV5-6
J gene: TRBJ2-3
clone size: -
D gene: TRBD1
CDR3 DNA: TGTGCCAGCAGCCGAGAGACAGGGCATAGCACAGATACGCAGTATTTT
CDR3 protein: CASSRETGHSTDTQYF

V gene: TRBV5-1
J gene: TRBJ1-2
clone size: -
D gene: -
CDR3 DNA: TGCGCCAGCAGCTTGGGCCGGGGGTCTGGCTATGGCTACACCTTC
CDR3 protein: CASSLGRGSGYGYTF

V gene: TRBV18
J gene: TRBJ2-7
clone size: -
D gene: -
CDR3 DNA: TGTGCCAGCTCTCCGTACCTTGGCGAGCAGTACTTC
CDR3 protein: CASSPYLGEQYF

V gene: TRBV29-1
J gene: TRBJ1-1
clone size: -
D gene: -
CDR3 DNA: TGCAGCGTTGAAGGGGGGCAGTTGAACACTGAAGCTTTCTTT
CDR3 protein: CSVEGGQLNTEAFF

V gene: TRBV7-2
J gene: TRBJ2-7
clone size: -
D gene: -
CDR3 DNA: TGTGCCAGCAGCTTAGTTTCCGGCTGGGACGAGCAGTACTTC
CDR3 protein: CASSLVSGWDEQYF

V gene: TRBV28
J gene: TRBJ1-5
clone size: -
D gene: -
CDR3 DNA: TGTGCCAGCAGTTTCTCGATCGTGGGGGTTTTTGGTCAGCCCCAGCATTTT
CDR3 protein: CASSFSIVGVFGQPQHF

V gene: TRBV6-5
J gene: TRBJ1-1
clone size: -
D gene: -
CDR3 DNA: TGTGCCAGTGTTGGAAAAGCGGGACACAACACTGAAGCTTTCTTT
CDR3 protein: CASVGKAGHNTEAFF

V gene: TRBV5-1
J gene: TRBJ2-5
clone size: -
D gene: -
CDR3 DNA: TGCGCCAGCAGCGCCCGGGAGACCCAGTACTTC
CDR3 protein: CASSARETQYF

V gene: TRBV9
J gene: TRBJ2-2
clone size: -
D gene: -
CDR3 DNA: TGTGCCAGCAGCGTAGGTAGCTCTTACACCGGGGAGCTGTTTTTT
CDR3 protein: CASSVGSSYTGELFF

V gene: TRBV5-4
J gene: TRBJ2-2
clone size: -
D gene: -
CDR3 DNA: TGTGCCAGCAGGGAAGGGGTGAACACCGGGGAGCTGTTTTTT
CDR3 protein: CASREGVNTGELFF

V gene: TRBV16
J gene: TRBJ1-3
clone size: -
D gene: -
CDR3 DNA: TGTGCCAGCAGCCCAGATCCGGGGACTGGAAACACCATATATTTT
CDR3 protein: CASSPDPGTGNTIYF

V gene: TRBV4-1
J gene: TRBJ1-1
clone size: -
D gene: -
CDR3 DNA: TGCGCCAGCAGCGCCCGCGGGGTTTTGAACACTGAAGCTTTCTTT
CDR3 protein: CASSARGVLNTEAFF

V gene: TRBV6-2/TRBV6-3
J gene: TRBJ1-1
clone size: few
D gene: TRBD1
CDR3 DNA: TGTGCCAGCAGTACCTCCCGTCTGGACAGGGCCGGCACTGAAGCTTTCTTT
CDR3 protein: CASSTSRLDRAGTEAFF

V gene: TRBV11-3
J gene: TRBJ1-1
clone size: -
D gene: -
CDR3 DNA: TGTGCCAGCAGCTTGGAAACCGGGACTGAAGCTTTCTTT
CDR3 protein: CASSLETGTEAFF

V gene: TRBV10-3
J gene: TRBJ2-2
clone size: -
D gene: -
CDR3 DNA: TGTGCCACCGGAGATAGTTACACCGGGGAGCTGTTTTTT
CDR3 protein: CATGDSYTGELFF

V gene: TRBV30
J gene: TRBJ1-2
clone size: -
D gene: -
CDR3 DNA: TGTGCCTGGAGTGTTCAGGGAAGGAGGACCTATGGCTACACCTTC
CDR3 protein: CAWSVQGRRTYGYTF

V gene: TRBV11-3
J gene: TRBJ2-1
clone size: -
D gene: -
CDR3 DNA: TGTGCCAGCAGCGAACAGGGCAATGAGCAGTTCTTC
CDR3 protein: CASSEQGNEQFF

V gene: TRBV7-6
J gene: TRBJ2-1
clone size: -
D gene: TRBD2
CDR3 DNA: TGTGCCAGCAGCCCCGGACTAGCGGGAGCGGCCCGATACAATGAGCAGTTCTTC
CDR3 protein: CASSPGLAGAARYNEQFF

V gene: TRBV28
J gene: TRBJ1-1
clone size: -
D gene: -
CDR3 DNA: TGTGCCAGCGATCAGGGGTACGTGAACACTGAAGCTTTCTTT
CDR3 protein: CASDQGYVNTEAFF

V gene: TRBV18
J gene: TRBJ2-1
clone size: -
D gene: -
CDR3 DNA: TGTGCCAGCTCATATACGAATGAGCAGTTCTTC
CDR3 protein: CASSYTNEQFF

V gene: TRBV4-1
J gene: TRBJ2-7
clone size: once
D gene: -
CDR3 DNA: TGCGCCAGCAGCCAAGATACCCAGGGCATTTACGAGCAGTACTTC
CDR3 protein: CASSQDTQGIYEQYF

V gene: TRBV12-5
J gene: TRBJ2-1
clone size: -
D gene: -
CDR3 DNA: TGTGCTAGTGGTTTAGCCCTGAGTGAGCAGTTCTTC
CDR3 protein: CASGLALSEQFF

V gene: TRBV6-4
J gene: TRBJ1-1
clone size: -
D gene: -
CDR3 DNA: TGTGCCAGCAGGCGACAGGTGGGGGGGAGCACTGAAGCTTTCTTT
CDR3 protein: CASRRQVGGSTEAFF

V gene: TRBV30
J gene: TRBJ2-7
clone size: -
D gene: -
CDR3 DNA: TGTGCCTGGAAACCCCAGGGGTCCTACGAGCAGTACTTC
CDR3 protein: CAWKPQGSYEQYF

V gene: TRBV6-4
J gene: TRBJ2-1
clone size: once
D gene: TRBD1
CDR3 DNA: TGTGCCAGCAGTCACACACCGGGACAGGGCCACAATGAGCAGTTCTTC
CDR3 protein: CASSHTPGQGHNEQFF

V gene: TRBV24-1
J gene: TRBJ2-7
clone size: -
D gene: TRBD1
CDR3 DNA: TGTACCACCAGGAAGACAGGGGAAGGTGTGCAGTACTTC
CDR3 protein: CTTRKTGEGVQYF

V gene: TRBV30
J gene: TRBJ1-2
clone size: -
D gene: -
CDR3 DNA: TGTGCCTGGAGTCCGGAGATCACCTATGGCTACACCTTC
CDR3 protein: CAWSPEITYGYTF

V gene: TRBV18
J gene: TRBJ1-1
clone size: -
D gene: -
CDR3 DNA: TGTGCCAGCTCACCCATGGACACGAACACTGAAGCTTTCTTT
CDR3 protein: CASSPMDTNTEAFF

V gene: TRBV3-1/TRBV3-2
J gene: TRBJ1-5
clone size: -
D gene: TRBD1
CDR3 DNA: TGTGCCAGCAGCCAAGCCCGGACAGGGGGTCAGCCCCAGCATTTT
CDR3 protein: CASSQARTGGQPQHF

V gene: TRBV12-3/TRBV12-4
J gene: TRBJ1-4
clone size: -
D gene: TRBD1
CDR3 DNA: TGTGCCAGCAGGACGACACAGGGGGAAAAACTGTTTTTT
CDR3 protein: CASRTTQGEKLFF

V gene: TRBV2
J gene: TRBJ2-2
clone size: -
D gene: -
CDR3 DNA: TGTGCCAGCAGTGAATTCACTATTTCGGCCATTGGGGAGCTGTTTTTT
CDR3 protein: CASSEFTISAIGELFF

V gene: TRBV27
J gene: TRBJ1-1
clone size: -
D gene: -
CDR3 DNA: TGTGCCAGCAGTTATAGCCAGGCGAGCACTGAAGCTTTCTTT
CDR3 protein: CASSYSQASTEAFF